The clone carrying this T cell receptor beta chain was detected ten times or more. As yet, its antigen is unknown. With 6 bases removed from V and 5 bases from J, the gap between germline ends came to 16 bases. This CDR3 has 14 residues. The V gene's germline CDR1 is SNHLY and CDR2 FYNNEI. The data are from a study of Graves' ophthalmopathy and Graves' hyperthyroidism. Study outcomes and limitations: In predicting ophthalmopathy progression, the model reached about 69% sensitivity and approximately 72% specificity.

Diagnosis used clinical symptoms, serum thyroxine, TRAb, thyroid ultrasound and orbital computed tomography. RNA transcripts provided the template for amplifying TCR beta CDR3 regions. Amplification began with first-round RT-PCR using HTBI primers, then second-round multiplex PCR was performed. TCRdb ran MiXCR on the multiplex PCR reads and lists one entry per CDR3 protein. Among over a million distinct CDR3 sequences, 35% to 40% were seen once, and the ten largest hold 11%. Sequencing was done on a sample of peripheral blood or thyroid tissue (not recorded which). The chain links TRBV2 to TRBJ2-5; a possible D gene is TRBD1 (6 bases). The clonotype comes from an adult man with Graves' hyperthyroidism. In DNA form, the CDR3 reads TGTGCCAGCAGCCGATACATAGGGGGTGAGACCCAGTACTTC. It codes for CASSRYIGGETQYF.